This TCR beta chain was profiled in a study of memory CD4+ T cells and cytomegalovirus serostatus (dated by TCRdb to about 2019). Regarding the research as a whole: The approximately 35 healthy Belgian adults in the cohort included 9 who were CMV seropositive and roughly 25 who were CMV seronegative. To replicate a published TCR-based CMV serostatus classifier, the study sequenced CD4+ memory TCRbeta repertoires from a Belgian cohort whose cytomegalovirus serostatus was known.

A FACSAria II was used to sort memory CD4+ T cells, defined as single viable CD3+CD4+CD8-CD45RO+ cells. CMV serostatus was determined using a Roche Elecsys assay that detects serum IgG against CMV pp150, pp28, p38 and p52. After thawing, total CD4+ T cells were enriched by positive selection with CD4 magnetic microbeads. Samples originated from another study that specifically interrogated the CD4+ T cell memory repertoire. Peripheral blood mononuclear cells were isolated and cryopreserved according to standard operating procedures, and serum was kept at -80 degrees C. The staining used CD3-PerCP (BW264/56), CD4-APC (RPA-T4), CD45RO-PE (UCHT1) and CD8-Pacific Orange (3B5) antibodies, and Sytox blue was used to exclude non-viable cells. To note about this clone: What this receptor recognizes is not known. No base quality information exists; no much larger clone differs at one position.

The Quick-DNA Microprep Kit was used to extract genomic DNA from the sorted cells. TCRbeta DNA was amplified with the immunoSEQ hsTCRbeta kit following the manufacturer's protocol. TCRbeta libraries were sequenced on an Illumina MiSeq instrument. In the original analysis: After out-of-frame sequences were removed, 2.4 million or so distinct TCRbeta sequences remained, averaging about 66,813 per individual. Each individual was scored by the count of 150 to 200 previously reported CMV-associated TCRbeta sequences and the total productive distinct TCRbeta count. A beta-binomial model was reimplemented in Python, and scikit-learn random forests with default parameters were trained on data from the US cohort. On the Belgian cohort, classifier performance was reported as the median AUC, along with percentile confidence intervals, across 10,000 bootstrap iterations. TCRdb provides this immuneACCESS table in a form limited to in-frame rearrangements. Some clones are lacking; in checked studies, under half of them reflect an unresolved V gene, and why the rest are absent is not known. The V and J calls and the clone size are those of that table, but D and trimming were determined from the DNA. This sample has 50,000 to 75,000 clones in its table, and 75% to 85% of those were observed once. The ten largest make up about 0.88% of the sample.

Paper-wide results and their limitations: The results were interpreted as suggesting that the CMV-associated TCR signature is largely present in the CD4+ memory repertoire. CMV serostatus prediction reached a median bootstrapped AUC of roughly 0.96 with the original framework and just under 0.93 with a US-trained random forest. Among the 150 or so previously reported CMV-associated TCRbeta sequences, 67 showed up in the CD4+ memory repertoires, with each one found in between one and five individuals. The original-framework classifier achieved a median bootstrapped AUC of about 0.94 with a 95% CI of 0.76-1.00 on the Belgian cohort. Only CD4+CD45RO+ memory cells were sequenced, in contrast to the original study, which included naive and memory CD4+ and CD8+ populations.

The germline ends are 16 bases apart after V is trimmed by 4 bases and J by 6 bases. The germline V gene encodes CDR1 SNHLY and CDR2 FYNNEI. The CDR3 numbers 15 residues from cysteine through phenylalanine. The sequence is cut down to CDR3 DNA, 45 bases in frame from base 1. The chain uses TRBV2 and TRBJ1-5, with the identity of the D gene unclear. This receptor was taken from an adult in good health and CMV-seronegative. Sequencing used memory CD4+ T cells from blood. The DNA sequence is given as TGTGCCAGCAGTGCAGGACCATCGTCGGGTCAGCCCCAGCATTTT. Its translation is CASSAGPSSGQPQHF.